This passage covers 31 T cell receptor beta chains from one sample sequenced in a study of T-cell reconstitution after alpha-beta-depleted transplantation in children. Unique molecular identifiers were used in preparing the TCRbeta library. TCRdb itself ran the PCR reads through MiXCR, one entry per CDR3 protein. The repertoire consists of 200,000 to 250,000 distinct CDR3 sequences, with roughly 10% occurring once and the leading ten covering 5% to 7%. The sequencing here drew on PBMCs from the stem cell graft donor, taken from the stem cell graft. Every receptor here comes from a human donor who donated a stem cell graft to a child with acute lymphoblastic leukemia.

The rearrangement links TRBV7-9 to TRBJ1-2, with a tentative D call TRBD1 (6 bases). In germline, CDR1 is SEHNR, CDR2 FQNEAQ (reference sequence). This CDR3 has 12 residues. Deletions cut 4 bases from V and 6 bases from J, with 9 bases between. CDR3 residues: CASSWEGDGYTF. DNA for the CDR3: TGTGCCAGCAGCTGGGAGGGGGATGGCTACACCTTC.

The CDR3 is CASSQEQGVGTEAFF. CDR3 nucleotides: TGTGCCAGCAGCCAAGAGCAGGGCGTTGGCACTGAAGCTTTCTTT. The chain couples TRBV14 to TRBJ1-1, with D maybe TRBD1 (5 bases). V was shortened by 0 bases and J by 4 bases, with 12 bases between the two germline ends. The CDR3 consists of 15 residues. Germline CDR1 SGHDN, CDR2 FVKESK.

This chain uses TRBV6-2 or TRBV6-3 with TRBJ2-7, with 13 bases matching TRBD2. Germline trimming cut 2 bases from V and 5 bases from J; bases unmatched to any gene: 3. CDR1 is MNHEY, CDR2 SVGEGT, per germline. The CDR3 covers 15 residues. The CDR3 DNA reads as TGTGCCAGCAGTTACGGACTAGCGGGGGCCGACGAGCAGTACTTC. It specifies CASSYGLAGADEQYF.

This clonotype was observed at least ten times. V gene TRBV12-3 or TRBV12-4 combines with J gene TRBJ1-1; a weak D match, TRBD1 (5 bases). Trimming shortened V by 4 bases and J by 1 base, and 10 bases separated the two germline ends. The CDR3 totals 14 residues. CDR3 DNA sequence: TGTGCCAGCAGTTCCCCAGGGTCGAACACTGAAGCTTTCTTT. Protein sequence: CASSSPGSNTEAFF.

This clonotype appeared many times. The V call is TRBV5-4, the J call TRBJ2-7, with D perhaps assigned TRBD1 or TRBD2 (5 bases each). Looked up from germline, CDR1 is SGHNT and CDR2 is YYREEE (reference sequence). This CDR3 region has 14 residues. V lost 8 bases and J 1 base, leaving 16 bases between the germline ends. The CDR3 spells CASRYRDASYEQYF. The CDR3 coding sequence is TGTGCCAGTAGATACCGGGACGCATCCTACGAGCAGTACTTC.

V usage is TRBV25-1 and J usage is TRBJ2-3, with D unclear. The V and J ends lost 3 bases and 0 bases respectively, with 10 bases between them. Germline V CDR1 and CDR2: MGHDK, SYGVNS. The CDR3 has 15 residues. The CDR3 protein is CASSDYPFSTDTQYF. The CDR3 DNA reads TGTGCCAGCAGTGATTACCCCTTCAGCACAGATACGCAGTATTTT. The full variable domain, with the rest looked up from reference TRBV25-1 and TRBJ2-3, is EADIYQTPRYLVIGTGKKITLECSQTMGHDKMYWYQQDPGMELHLIHYSYGVNSTEKGDLSSESTVSRIRTEHFPLTLESARPSHTSQYLCASSDYPFSTDTQYFGPGTRLTVL.

On this clonotype: The final CDR3 position lacks the conserved phenylalanine or tryptophan, pointing to a likely read error. The chain couples TRBV5-1 to TRBJ2-5; D not certain. The CDR3 has 14 amino acids. V shed 4 bases and J shed 2 bases, with 12 bases lying between them. Per germline, CDR1 SGHRS and CDR2 YFSETQ. CDR3 protein: CASSLEHLQETQYS. CDR3 in DNA: TGCGCCAGCAGCCTCGAACACCTACAAGAGACCCAGTACTCC.

This clonotype was recorded many times. The V and J genes are TRBV7-2 and TRBJ2-3, with TRBD2 identical over 7 bases. The CDR3 loop spans 15 amino acids. The J segment lost 8 bases and the V segment lost 0 bases, leaving 8 bases of the junction unmatched. Germline CDR1 and CDR2: SGHTA and FQGNSA. Here the CDR3 reads CASSLAIGRLGTQYF. DNA of the CDR3: TGTGCCAGCAGCTTAGCGATCGGGAGGCTCGGTACGCAGTATTTT.

This clonotype was observed many times. This chain links TRBV12-3 or TRBV12-4 with TRBJ1-4; D gene unclear. V dropped 3 bases and J dropped 8 bases, with 7 bases sitting between them. CDR3 size: 12 residues. CDR3 bases: TGTGCCAGCAGTTTTCGTCCCGAAAAACTGTTTTTT. This sequence encodes CASSFRPEKLFF.

This clonotype was seen a handful of times. The gene calls are TRBV12-3 or TRBV12-4 and TRBJ1-1, with D possibly matching TRBD1 (6 bases). The length of the CDR3 is 12 residues. V lost 5 bases and J 4 bases, leaving 8 bases between the germline ends. For the CDR3, the DNA is TGTGCCAGCAGTGCAGGGGTCACTGAAGCTTTCTTT. Residues: CASSAGVTEAFF.

The genes are TRBV7-2 and TRBJ2-7; 7 bases line up with TRBD2. Germline V gives CDR1 SGHTA, CDR2 FQGNSA. Germline trimming cut 0 bases from V and 4 bases from J; bases unmatched to any gene: 18. The CDR3 has 19 amino acids. CDR3 loop: CASSLASGTGTTQSYEQYF. CDR3 sequence (DNA): TGTGCCAGCAGCTTAGCGAGCGGGACCGGGACTACACAATCTTACGAGCAGTACTTC.

The J gene is TRBJ1-2, the V gene TRBV9; no definite D call. The germline V gene encodes CDR1 SGDLS and CDR2 YYNGEE. Between the trimmed V and J ends, which lost 1 base and 4 bases, there was a span of 14 bases. The CDR3 has 15 residues. CDR3 protein: CASSVTPGTPYGYTF. CDR3 nucleotide sequence: TGTGCCAGCAGCGTAACCCCCGGTACCCCCTATGGCTACACCTTC.

This clonotype was found a few times. This rearrangement joins TRBV29-1 to TRBJ2-2, with TRBD1 matching over 9 bases. CDR3 size: 16 residues. Germline V gene sequence: CDR1 SQVTM, CDR2 ANQGSEA. Trimming at V came to 4 bases and at J to 4 bases, leaving 10 bases not matched to a gene. In DNA form, the CDR3 reads TGCAGCGTTGGGGGACAGGGAGTTGGTACCACCGGGGAGCTGTTTTTT. Protein sequence: CSVGGQGVGTTGELFF.

The rearrangement joins TRBV5-1 to TRBJ2-7, with D possibly matching TRBD1 (6 bases). V dropped 0 bases and J dropped 5 bases, with 9 bases sitting between them. The CDR3 runs to 13 residues. Germline values: CDR1 SGHRS, CDR2 YFSETQ. The CDR3 region has the DNA TGCGCCAGCAGCTTGGAAAGGGGGAACGAGCAGTACTTC. Its protein is CASSLERGNEQYF.

This clonotype has a count of ten or more. The chain recombines TRBV11-2 with TRBJ2-6, with 9 nucleotides matching TRBD1. The CDR3 spans 18 residues. Germline assignment: CDR1 SGHAT and CDR2 FQNNGV. V was clipped by 2 bases and J by 2 bases; unmatched bases: 7. The CDR3 reads CASSLTGTGQAGANVLTF. The CDR3 nucleotides are TGTGCCAGCAGCTTAACCGGGACAGGGCAAGCTGGGGCCAACGTCCTGACTTTC.

This clonotype occurred a few times. The chain has TRBV5-1 and TRBJ2-7, with TRBD1 as a possible D gene (5 bases). Germline V lookup: CDR1 SGHRS, CDR2 YFSETQ. V lost 1 base, J lost 7 bases, and 15 bases lay in between. The CDR3 length is 14 residues. The CDR3, as DNA: TGCGCCAGCAGCTTGAGAACGCAGGGCTCGGAGCAGTACTTC. Translation: CASSLRTQGSEQYF. Together with reference TRBV5-1 and TRBJ2-7, the CDR3 gives the full variable domain: KAGVTQTPRYLIKTRGQQVTLSCSPISGHRSVSWYQQTPGQGLQFLFEYFSETQRNKGNFPGRFSGRQFSNSRSEMNVSTLELGDSALYLCASSLRTQGSEQYFGPGTRLTVT.

The chain couples TRBV5-1 to TRBJ1-2; TRBD1 matches 7 bases. CDR1 is SGHRS, CDR2 YFSETQ, per germline. The CDR3 length is 16 residues. With 0 bases clipped from V and 4 bases from J, the junction kept 9 bases outside the gene matches. The DNA for the CDR3 is TGCGCCAGCAGCTTGGCACCGTTGAGGGACAGCTATGGCTACACCTTC. Protein: CASSLAPLRDSYGYTF.

This chain links TRBV10-3 with TRBJ2-5, with D unclear. Germline V gene lookup returns CDR1 ENHRY and CDR2 SYGVKD. CDR3 length: 11 amino acids. Trimming took off 1 base at V and 5 bases at J, with 2 bases between the two ends. This CDR3 reads CAISELETQYF. The CDR3 coding sequence is TGTGCCATCAGTGAGTTGGAGACCCAGTACTTC.

This clonotype was detected many times. The chain recombines TRBV21-1 with TRBJ2-1; the table assigns TRBD1, which was not confirmed against the DNA. TRBV21-1 counts as a pseudogene. The CDR3 runs to 17 residues. The CDR3 sequence: CASTSTKDIHSYNEQFF. The CDR3 DNA is TGTGCCAGCACCTCAACCAAGGACATCCACTCCTACAATGAGCAGTTCTTC.

This clonotype has just a few counts. J is TRBJ2-7 and V is TRBV12-3 or TRBV12-4; 7 positions agree with TRBD1. The CDR3 totals 18 residues. With V trimmed by 4 bases and J by 2 bases, 17 bases remained unmatched. CDR3 bases: TGTGCCAGCAGTTCCGCAGCTCCAAGGGGGCAGGGAACCTACGAGCAGTACTTC. Translation: CASSSAAPRGQGTYEQYF.

This clonotype was detected many times. The chain couples TRBV29-1 to TRBJ2-3; unclear D gene. The CDR3 is 12 amino acids. Germline CDR1 SQVTM, CDR2 ANQGSEA. Trimming cost V 3 bases and J 0 bases, with 4 bases left between them. The CDR3 DNA reads as TGCAGCGTTGAGTCCAGCACAGATACGCAGTATTTT. This gives the protein CSVESSTDTQYF.

This clonotype came up a few times. J is TRBJ2-3 and V is TRBV2, with D possibly matching TRBD1 (5 bases). This CDR3 is 11 amino acids long. Germline V lookup: CDR1 SNHLY, CDR2 FYNNEI. Trimming took off 7 bases at V and 5 bases at J, with 7 bases between the two ends. The CDR3 here is CASKRGDTQYF. The CDR3 bases are TGTGCCAGCAAAAGGGGAGATACGCAGTATTTT.

This clonotype has just a few counts. The chain combines TRBV20-1 with TRBJ1-4; TRBD1 aligns across 7 bases. The CDR3 totals 14 residues. Germline CDR1 is DFQATT and CDR2 is SNEGSKA (reference sequence). Losses at the gene ends were 6 bases for V and 10 bases for J; bases not matched to a gene: 14. Here the CDR3 reads CSAVGQGGVGKLFF. CDR3 sequence (DNA): TGCAGTGCCGTCGGGCAGGGGGGAGTGGGAAAACTGTTTTTT.

This clonotype appeared many times. V gene TRBV6-6 combines with J gene TRBJ2-3; D is undetermined. Germline V gene data show CDR1 as MNHNY and CDR2 as SVGAGI (reference sequence). CDR3 size: 11 residues. V was shortened by 7 bases and J by 6 bases, with 8 bases between the two germline ends. CDR3 in DNA: TGTGCCAGCACCCTAGGGGATACGCAGTATTTT. Translation gives CASTLGDTQYF.

This clonotype was seen a few times. V and J are TRBV12-3 or TRBV12-4 and TRBJ1-1; D uncertain. Trimming removed 2 bases at V and 6 bases at J, with 25 bases between. The CDR3 has 18 residues. DNA of the CDR3: TGTGCCAGCAGTTTATCGGACGCGGCAATAATTCCGTCCGCTGAAGCTTTCTTT. Amino acid sequence: CASSLSDAAIIPSAEAFF.

This clonotype was counted ten times or more. V usage is TRBV10-3 and J usage is TRBJ1-2; TRBD1 might be the D (6 bases). Trimming removed 4 bases at V and 4 bases at J, with 10 bases between. The germline gives CDR1 ENHRY, CDR2 SYGVKD. The CDR3 consists of 13 residues. CDR3 coding DNA: TGTGCCATCAGTGCGGACAGAGCCTATGGCTACACCTTC. It encodes CAISADRAYGYTF.

This clonotype came up many times. The chain joins TRBV7-9 to TRBJ1-4; 9 positions match TRBD1. J was trimmed by 7 bases and V by 2 bases; bases with no gene match: 14. The germline CDR1 and CDR2 sequences are SEHNR and FQNEAQ (reference sequence). The CDR3 spans 18 residues. The CDR3 DNA follows: TGTGCCAGCAGCTTACCCGGGACAGGGCTTTTTTCAAGTGAAAAACTGTTTTTT. It translates to CASSLPGTGLFSSEKLFF.

The rearrangement links TRBV5-4 to TRBJ2-2; D is ambiguous. The length of the CDR3 is 12 residues. Trimming took off 1 base at V and 7 bases at J, with 5 bases between the two ends. Germline assignment: CDR1 SGHNT and CDR2 YYREEE (reference sequence). CDR3 amino acids: CASSLLIGELFF. The DNA of the CDR3 is TGTGCCAGCAGCTTGTTAATCGGGGAGCTGTTTTTT.

This clonotype was counted a few times. The chain carries TRBV7-2 and TRBJ2-7; 7 nucleotides agree with TRBD1. Germline CDR1 and CDR2: SGHTA and FQGNSA. The CDR3 spans 15 residues. Trimming at V came to 6 bases and at J to 0 bases, leaving 8 bases not matched to a gene. As DNA, the CDR3 is TGTGCCAGCAGAGAGAGGGGGCTCAGCTCCTACGAGCAGTACTTC. Translating gives CASRERGLSSYEQYF.

This clonotype was observed a few times. The chain employs TRBV7-9 and TRBJ2-7; weak D call: TRBD2 (6 bases). CDR1 SEHNR and CDR2 FQNEAQ come from the germline V gene (reference sequence). This CDR3 has 16 amino acids. Trimming removed 1 base at V and 4 bases at J, with 17 bases between. CDR3 in amino acids: CASSLVLGGAEYEQYF. DNA for the CDR3: TGTGCCAGCAGCTTAGTCCTGGGGGGTGCGGAATACGAGCAGTACTTC.

Many counts were recorded for this clonotype. V gene TRBV11-2 combines with J gene TRBJ2-2; TRBD1 might be the D (6 bases). In germline, CDR1 is SGHAT, CDR2 FQNNGV. The CDR3 extends over 16 amino acids. V lost 5 bases to trimming and J lost 4 bases, with 17 bases between them. Written as DNA, the CDR3 is TGTGCCAGCAGCACACCAACAGGGTTATTCACCGGGGAGCTGTTTTTT. Encoded protein: CASSTPTGLFTGELFF.